What follows are 2 T cell receptor beta chains derived from one specimen sequenced in a study of Graves' ophthalmopathy and Graves' hyperthyroidism. Using RNA transcripts, the TCR beta CDR3 regions were amplified. The first-round RT-PCR employed HTBI primers together with the Qiagen OneStep RT-PCR kit. A multiplex PCR was then performed as the second round. TCRdb itself ran the multiplex PCR reads through MiXCR, one entry per CDR3 protein. This table has 57,000 or so distinct CDR3 sequences, approximately 50% appearing once. What was sequenced was peripheral blood. All receptors come from an adult woman with Graves' ophthalmopathy.

As regards this clonotype: In this CDR3 the conserved last residue, phenylalanine or tryptophan, is missing, so a read error is likely. V is TRBV9 and J is TRBJ1-1; tentatively, D is TRBD1 (5 bases). Germline loops: CDR1 SGDLS, CDR2 YYNGEE. The CDR3 is 13 residues long. The CDR3 reads CASSVEGWTEAFL. CDR3 bases: TGTGCTAGCAGCGTAGAGGGGTGGACTGAAGCTTTCCTT.

The chain carries TRBV24-1 and TRBJ2-7; D is undetermined. The CDR3 covers 13 residues. V gave up 2 bases and J gave up 5 bases, with 9 bases separating them. CDR1 is KGHDR and CDR2 is SFDVKD in the germline V gene. The CDR3 sequence is CATSDSPSDEQYF. The CDR3 DNA sequence: TGTGCCACCAGTGATTCCCCCAGCGACGAGCAGTACTTC.